Detailed here is one T cell receptor beta chain. Its antigen is undetermined. This sample is drawn from a study of cytomegalovirus exposure and HLA in healthy donors. Study conclusions and caveats: Data from an earlier analysis indicated that most TCR beta V segments were productive either about 90% or about 30% of the time.

In the PCR, 60 Vbeta and 13 Jbeta primers were used. Sequenced by immunoSEQ multiplex PCR; TCRdb stores in-frame clones only, minus some. The data show 200,000 to 250,000 clones, more than 75% seen once. CDR1 and CDR2 from the germline V gene are LNHDA and SQIVND (reference sequence). V lost 7 bases and J lost 0, with 7 bases in between. The CDR3 runs 14 residues. The material sequenced was PBMCs. This chain links TRBV19 with TRBJ2-6, with D perhaps matching TRBD1 (5 bases). The sequence derives from a middle-aged woman in good health and CMV-seropositive. CDR3 sequence reads: CASNTGSGANVLTF. The CDR3 DNA sequence: TGTGCCAGTAACACAGGCTCTGGGGCCAACGTCCTGACTTTC.